These 20 T cell receptor beta chains originate from one sample sequenced in a study of cytomegalovirus exposure and HLA in healthy donors. The PCR made use of 60 Vbeta and 13 Jbeta primers. TCRdb's copy holds only in-frame clones and misses some; the assay was immunoSEQ multiplex PCR. The table records about 120,000 clones, around 73% of them present only once. The specimen was PBMCs. The receptors were gathered from a woman between 40 and 50 years old in good health and CMV-seropositive.

The chain carries TRBV7-9 and TRBJ2-7, with D possibly TRBD2 on 6 matching bases. Germline CDR1 SEHNR, CDR2 FQNEAQ (reference sequence). Trimming took 5 bases from V and 3 from J, leaving 11 bases between them. This CDR3 has 13 amino acids. The CDR3 spells CASSRDGGYEQYF. The CDR3 DNA reads as TGTGCCAGCAGCCGAGACGGGGGCTACGAGCAGTACTTC. The full variable domain, completed using reference TRBV7-9 and TRBJ2-7, is DTGVSQNPRHKITKRGQNVTFRCDPISEHNRLYWYRQTLGQGPEFLTYFQNEAQLEKSRLLSDRFSAERPKGSFSTLEIQRTEQGDSAMYLCASSRDGGYEQYFGPGTRLTVT.

The chain has TRBV29-1 and TRBJ1-5, with D uncertain. Germline values: CDR1 SQVTM, CDR2 ANQGSEA. V was pared by 7 bases and J by 5 bases, with 12 bases between. The CDR3 contains 12 residues. CDR3 residues: CSASTRDQPQHF. CDR3 nucleotides: TGCAGCGCCTCCACGAGAGATCAGCCCCAGCATTTT.

CDR3 sequence: CASNPSGRVYLNNEQFF. DNA of the CDR3: TGTGCCAGTAACCCCTCGGGGAGGGTATACCTAAACAATGAGCAGTTCTTC. This sequence joins TRBV7-6 and TRBJ2-1; 7 bases are a match to TRBD2. V gave up 9 bases and J gave up 5 bases; unmatched junction bases: 19. The CDR3 is 17 amino acids. The germline CDR1 and CDR2 sequences are SGHVS and FNYEAQ.

This chain joins TRBV5-1 and TRBJ2-7; possibly TRBD1 for D (5 bases). The CDR3 spans 14 residues. In germline, CDR1 is SGHRS, CDR2 YFSETQ. The ends were cut back, 1 base at V and 6 bases at J, with 14 bases in the middle. The CDR3 bases are TGCGCCAGCAGCTTGCTTTCCAGGGCAGGCGAGCAGTACTTC. Amino acid sequence: CASSLLSRAGEQYF.

The chain uses TRBV6-5 and TRBJ1-2; TRBD1 might be the D (5 bases). V dropped 5 bases and J dropped 4 bases, with 14 bases sitting between them. The CDR3 extends over 14 amino acids. Germline V gene lookup returns CDR1 MNHEY and CDR2 SVGAGI. CDR3 nucleotides: TGTGCCAGCAGTCGAAAACTGGACACCTATGGCTACACCTTC. It yields the protein CASSRKLDTYGYTF.

This clone has just a few counts. The CDR3 here is CASSQETRTSSITDTQYF. CDR3 sequence (DNA): TGCGCCAGCAGCCAAGAGACGAGGACTAGCTCAATCACAGATACGCAGTATTTT. The chain carries TRBV4-3 and TRBJ2-3; 8 bases fit TRBD2. CDR3 length: 18 amino acids. Trimming at V came to 0 bases and at J to 2 bases, leaving 10 bases not matched to a gene. The germline CDR1 and CDR2 sequences are LGHNA and YSLEER.

CDR3 protein: CASSSEFRGDTQYF. The CDR3 region has the DNA TGTGCCAGCAGCTCCGAATTCCGGGGGGATACGCAGTATTTT. This chain uses TRBV7-9 with TRBJ2-3, with a tentative D call TRBD2 (6 bases). Trimming shortened V by 4 bases and J by 6 bases, and 14 bases separated the two germline ends. CDR1 is SEHNR and CDR2 is FQNEAQ in the germline V gene (reference sequence). This CDR3 region has 14 residues.

DNA of the CDR3: TGCGCCAGCAGCCAGTCCTTAGAGCGTGAAAAACTGTTTTTT. This encodes CASSQSLEREKLFF. V is TRBV4-3 and J is TRBJ1-4, with D unclear. V lost 3 bases to trimming and J lost 7 bases, with 12 bases between them. The CDR3 spans 14 residues. The germline gives CDR1 LGHNA, CDR2 YSLEER.

The chain employs TRBV5-1 and TRBJ2-5; D gene uncertain. Trimming cost V 2 bases and J 0 bases, with 5 bases left between them. The CDR3 sequence is 13 residues long. Germline values: CDR1 SGHRS, CDR2 YFSETQ. The CDR3 DNA follows: TGCGCCAGCAGCTTATACTACCAAGAGACCCAGTACTTC. Its translation: CASSLYYQETQYF.

The gene calls are TRBV25-1 and TRBJ1-1; no firm D call. Germline V CDR1 and CDR2: MGHDK, SYGVNS. V gave up 6 bases and J gave up 10 bases, with 18 bases separating them. The CDR3 is made up of 13 amino acids. In nucleotides, the CDR3 is TGTGCCAGCAGGGAGAGGAACGGGATGGCAGCTTTCTTT. Residues: CASRERNGMAAFF.

The chain recombines TRBV5-1 with TRBJ1-2; 7 bases match TRBD1. This CDR3 has 13 residues. V shed 4 bases and J 8 bases; nucleotides not matched to a gene: 8. The germline gives CDR1 SGHRS, CDR2 YFSETQ. This CDR3 is CASSRGRSAGYTF. CDR3 DNA sequence: TGCGCCAGCAGCAGGGGGCGGTCCGCGGGCTACACCTTC.

CDR3 amino acids: CASSQERLAGDTQYF. The CDR3 DNA is TGTGCCAGCAGCCAAGAGCGTCTAGCGGGAGATACGCAGTATTTT. The gene calls are TRBV14 and TRBJ2-3; 8 positions match TRBD2. The V gene's germline CDR1 is SGHDN and CDR2 FVKESK. The CDR3 has 15 amino acids. Unmatched junction bases numbered 4, after V lost 0 bases and J lost 5 bases.

This rearrangement joins TRBV18 to TRBJ1-1; D uncertain. CDR1 is KGHSH, CDR2 LQKENI, per germline. The V end was cut by 4 bases, the J end by 9 bases, with 18 bases between. The CDR3 consists of 14 residues. The DNA for the CDR3 is TGTGCCAGCTCACGTGGAGTAGCGGACCCTCAAGCTTTCTTT. Translated: CASSRGVADPQAFF.

The gene calls are TRBV15 and TRBJ1-2; 11 positions agree with TRBD1. V trimming: 3 bases; J trimming: 8 bases; junction bases outside the gene matches: 8. In germline, CDR1 is LNHNV, CDR2 YYDKDF (reference sequence). This CDR3 spans 15 amino acids. The CDR3 bases are TGTGCCACCAGCAGGGGACAGGGGGTTGCTGGCGGCTACACCTTC. Translating it yields CATSRGQGVAGGYTF.

Here the CDR3 DNA reads TGTGCCAGCAGCCAAGACAGGGAGGACACAGATACGCAGTATTTT. Amino acid sequence: CASSQDREDTDTQYF. The V call is TRBV5-4, the J call TRBJ2-3, with a weak D call TRBD1 (7 bases). Germline CDR1 and CDR2: SGHNT and YYREEE (reference sequence). The CDR3 contains 15 residues. V lost 4 bases and J 2 bases, leaving 14 bases between the germline ends. Looking up the rest from reference TRBV5-4 and TRBJ2-3 gives the full variable domain: ETGVTQSPTHLIKTRGQQVTLRCSSQSGHNTVSWYQQALGQGPQFIFQYYREEENGRGNFPPRFSGLQFPNYSSELNVNALELDDSALYLCASSQDREDTDTQYFGPGTRLTVL.

This rearrangement joins TRBV7-9 to TRBJ2-7; unclear D gene. Trimming cost V 5 bases and J 0 bases, with 5 bases left between them. Germline loops: CDR1 SEHNR, CDR2 FQNEAQ (reference sequence). The CDR3 has 12 residues. For the CDR3, the DNA is TGTGCCAGCAGCCCGAGCTCCTACGAGCAGTACTTC. Its protein is CASSPSSYEQYF.

Only a few counts were recorded for this clone. The chain's CDR3 is CASSLLNTEAFF. CDR3 DNA: TGTGCCAGCAGCCTACTGAACACTGAAGCTTTCTTT. J is TRBJ1-1 and V is TRBV5-4, with D hard to call. The V end lost 4 bases, the J end lost 0 bases, and 4 bases lay between the germline ends. The germline V gene has CDR1 SGHNT and CDR2 YYREEE (reference sequence). This CDR3 has 12 residues.

The gene calls are TRBV4-1 and TRBJ1-1, with D possibly TRBD1 on 5 matching bases. The germline V and J ends were trimmed by 1 base and 2 bases, with 11 bases remaining between them. Germline V gives CDR1 MGHRA, CDR2 YSYEKL. CDR3 length: 15 residues. CDR3 region: CASSQGSGGNTEAFF. The CDR3 DNA is TGCGCCAGCAGCCAAGGCTCGGGGGGAAACACTGAAGCTTTCTTT.

A few counts support this clone. The chain has TRBV2 and TRBJ2-7; TRBD1 matches 9 bases. CDR3 length: 14 residues. V was pared by 6 bases and J by 4 bases, with 7 bases of the junction left unmatched. CDR1 is SNHLY, CDR2 FYNNEI, per germline. CDR3 residues: CASRPGQGDYEQYF. The CDR3 coding sequence is TGTGCCAGCAGACCGGGACAGGGAGATTACGAGCAGTACTTC.

J is TRBJ2-7 and V is TRBV6-6, with 8 bases matching TRBD1. Germline V gene data show CDR1 as MNHNY and CDR2 as SVGAGI (reference sequence). CDR3 length: 14 amino acids. Trimming at V came to 7 bases and at J to 5 bases, leaving 10 bases not matched to a gene. CDR3 residues: CASTLTGAGDEQYF. DNA for the CDR3: TGTGCCAGCACCCTGACAGGGGCCGGGGACGAGCAGTACTTC.